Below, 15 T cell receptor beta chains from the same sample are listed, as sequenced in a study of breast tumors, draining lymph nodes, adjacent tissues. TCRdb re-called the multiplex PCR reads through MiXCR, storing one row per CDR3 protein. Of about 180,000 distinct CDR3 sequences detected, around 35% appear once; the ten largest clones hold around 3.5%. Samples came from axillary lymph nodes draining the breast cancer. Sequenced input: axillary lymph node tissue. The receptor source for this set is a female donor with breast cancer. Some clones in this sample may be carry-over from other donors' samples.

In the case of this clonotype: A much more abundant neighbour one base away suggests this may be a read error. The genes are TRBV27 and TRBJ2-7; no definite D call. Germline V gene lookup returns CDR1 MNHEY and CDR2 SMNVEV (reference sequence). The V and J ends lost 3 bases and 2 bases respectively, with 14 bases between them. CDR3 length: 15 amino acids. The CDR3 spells CASSLGRGSPYEQYF. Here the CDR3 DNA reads TGTGCCAGCAGTTTGGGCCGTGGCAGCCCCTACGAGCAGTACTTC.

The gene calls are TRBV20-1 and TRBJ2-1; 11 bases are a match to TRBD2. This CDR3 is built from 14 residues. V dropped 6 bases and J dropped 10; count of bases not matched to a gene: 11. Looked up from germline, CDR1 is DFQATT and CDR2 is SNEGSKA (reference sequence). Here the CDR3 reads CSALSGGAIREQFF. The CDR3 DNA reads TGCAGTGCCCTTAGCGGGGGGGCCATACGGGAGCAGTTCTTC.

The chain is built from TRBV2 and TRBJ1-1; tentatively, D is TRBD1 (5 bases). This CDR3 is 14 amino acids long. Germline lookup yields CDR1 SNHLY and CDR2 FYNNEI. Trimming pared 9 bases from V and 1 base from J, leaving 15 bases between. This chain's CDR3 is CARRLSGANTEAFF. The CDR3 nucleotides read TGTGCCAGGCGTCTGAGTGGGGCGAACACTGAAGCTTTCTTT.

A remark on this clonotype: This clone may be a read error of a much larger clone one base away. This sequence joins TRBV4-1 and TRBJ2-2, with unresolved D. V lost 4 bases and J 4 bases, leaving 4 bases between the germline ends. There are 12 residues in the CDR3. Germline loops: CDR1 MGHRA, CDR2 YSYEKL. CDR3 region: CASSPATGELFF. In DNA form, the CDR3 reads TGCGCCAGCAGCCCGGCCACCGGGGAGCTGTTTTTT.

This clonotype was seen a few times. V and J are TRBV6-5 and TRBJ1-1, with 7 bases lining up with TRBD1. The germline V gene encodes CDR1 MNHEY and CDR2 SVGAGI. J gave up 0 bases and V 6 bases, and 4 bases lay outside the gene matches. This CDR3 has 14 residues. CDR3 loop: CASSHRGMNTEAFF. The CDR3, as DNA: TGTGCCAGCAGCCACAGGGGCATGAACACTGAAGCTTTCTTT.

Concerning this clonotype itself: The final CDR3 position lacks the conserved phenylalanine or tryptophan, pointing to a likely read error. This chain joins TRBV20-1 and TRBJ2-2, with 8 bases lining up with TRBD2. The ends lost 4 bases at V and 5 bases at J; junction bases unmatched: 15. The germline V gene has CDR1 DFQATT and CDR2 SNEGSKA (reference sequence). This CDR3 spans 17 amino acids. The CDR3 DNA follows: TGCAGTGCTAAATCGCCCGACGGGGGGGGATTAACCGGGGAGCTGTTTCTT. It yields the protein CSAKSPDGGGLTGELFL.

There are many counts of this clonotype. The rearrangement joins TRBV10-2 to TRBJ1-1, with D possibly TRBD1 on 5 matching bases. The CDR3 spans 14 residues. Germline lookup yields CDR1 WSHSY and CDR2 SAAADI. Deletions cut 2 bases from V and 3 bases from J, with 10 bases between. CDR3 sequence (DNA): TGCGCCAGCAGTGAGGTCAGGGCCGACACTGAAGCTTTCTTT. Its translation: CASSEVRADTEAFF.

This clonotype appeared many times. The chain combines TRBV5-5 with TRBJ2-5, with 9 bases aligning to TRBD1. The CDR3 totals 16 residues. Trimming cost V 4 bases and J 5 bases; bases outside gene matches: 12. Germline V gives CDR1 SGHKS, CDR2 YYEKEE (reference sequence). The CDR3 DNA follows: TGTGCCAGCAGCGTACCGGGACAGGGTCTGAGGGAGACCCAGTACTTC. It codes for CASSVPGQGLRETQYF.

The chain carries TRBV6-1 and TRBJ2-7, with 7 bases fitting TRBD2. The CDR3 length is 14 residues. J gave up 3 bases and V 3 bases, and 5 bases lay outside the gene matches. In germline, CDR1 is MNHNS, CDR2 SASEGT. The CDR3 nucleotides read TGTGCCAGCAGTGAGATGGGGAGGGGCTACGAGCAGTACTTC. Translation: CASSEMGRGYEQYF.

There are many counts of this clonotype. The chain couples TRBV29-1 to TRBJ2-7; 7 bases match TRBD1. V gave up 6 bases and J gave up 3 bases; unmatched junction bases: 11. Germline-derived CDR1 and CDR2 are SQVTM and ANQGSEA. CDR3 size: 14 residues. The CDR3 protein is CSVGPGTEHYEQYF. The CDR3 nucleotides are TGCAGCGTGGGACCCGGGACAGAACACTACGAGCAGTACTTC.

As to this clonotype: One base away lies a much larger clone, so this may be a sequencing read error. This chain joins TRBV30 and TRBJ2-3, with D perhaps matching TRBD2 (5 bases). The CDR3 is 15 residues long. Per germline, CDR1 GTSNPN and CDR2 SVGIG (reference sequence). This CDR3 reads CAWSVRSREWDTRYF. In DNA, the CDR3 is TGTGCCTGGAGTGTCCGGTCTCGGGAATGGGATACGCGGTATTTT.

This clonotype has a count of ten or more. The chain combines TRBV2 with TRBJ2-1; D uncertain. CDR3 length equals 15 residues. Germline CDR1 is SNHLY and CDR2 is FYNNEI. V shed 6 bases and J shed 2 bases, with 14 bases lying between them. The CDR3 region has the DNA TGTGCCAGCAGCCTCTCAGTTAGCCCCTACAATGAGCAGTTCTTC. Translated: CASSLSVSPYNEQFF.

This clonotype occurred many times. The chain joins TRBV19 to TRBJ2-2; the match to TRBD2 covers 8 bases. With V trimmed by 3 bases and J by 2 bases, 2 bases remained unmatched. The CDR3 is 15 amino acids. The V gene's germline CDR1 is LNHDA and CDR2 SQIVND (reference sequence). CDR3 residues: CASSILAGNTGELFF. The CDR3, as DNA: TGTGCCAGTAGTATCCTAGCGGGTAACACCGGGGAGCTGTTTTTT.

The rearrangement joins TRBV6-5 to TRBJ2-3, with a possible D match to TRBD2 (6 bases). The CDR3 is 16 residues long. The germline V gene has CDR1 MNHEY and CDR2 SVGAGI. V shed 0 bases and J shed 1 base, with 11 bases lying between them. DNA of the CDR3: TGTGCCAGCAGTTACTCGGGGGGTTGGGGCACAGATACGCAGTATTTT. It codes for CASSYSGGWGTDTQYF.

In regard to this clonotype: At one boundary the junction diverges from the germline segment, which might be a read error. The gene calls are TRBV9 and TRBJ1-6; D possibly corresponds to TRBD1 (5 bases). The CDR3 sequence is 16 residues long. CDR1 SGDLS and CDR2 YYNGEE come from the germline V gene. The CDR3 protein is CASSVASGRDDSPLHF. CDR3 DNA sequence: TGTGCCAGCAGCGTAGCCTCGGGCAGGGATGATTCTCCCCTCCACTTT.